The 16 T cell receptor beta chains below were found in one sample sequenced in a study of T cells in Graves' hyperthyroidism and ophthalmopathy (dated by TCRdb to about 2019). The library was prepared using multiplex PCR. Instrument on record: Illumina HiSeq 2000. The TCR beta CDR3 regions were amplified from the RNA transcripts. The TCR CDR3 was subjected to a first round of RT-PCR using the HTBI primer set and the Qiagen OneStep RT-PCR kit. Starting from the raw public reads, TCRdb applied fastp trimming at Q25, assembled clones with MiXCR and retained in-frame beta chains. Rows are unified per CDR3 protein, each entry keeping the most common DNA and genes. The sample has about 690,000 distinct CDR3 sequences on record, around a sixth of them singletons. The ten largest clones add up to 15% to 17% of the sample. Source material: blood. These receptors were collected from a man over 45 with Graves' hyperthyroidism.

J is TRBJ1-6 and V is TRBV7-2, with unresolved D. The V end was cut by 1 base, the J end by 8 bases, with 9 bases between. This CDR3 contains 14 residues. Germline V gene sequence: CDR1 SGHTA, CDR2 FQGNSA. CDR3 sequence reads: CASSLGGIDSPLHF. As DNA, the CDR3 is TGTGCCAGCAGCTTAGGAGGGATTGATTCACCCCTCCACTTT. Full variable domain (rest looked up from reference TRBV7-2 and TRBJ1-6): GAGVSQSPSNKVTEKGKDVELRCDPISGHTALYWYRQSLGQGLEFLIYFQGNSAPDKSGLPSDRFSAERTGGSVSTLTIQRTQQEDSAVYLCASSLGGIDSPLHFGNGTRLTVT.

This clonotype was detected a few times. This chain's CDR3 is CASSRAIELNTEAFF. CDR3 DNA sequence: TGCGCCAGCAGCCGGGCGATAGAGTTGAACACTGAAGCTTTCTTT. This rearrangement joins TRBV4-1 to TRBJ1-1, with D unclear. Trimming left V 4 bases short and J 0 bases short, with 12 bases between. Germline V gene sequence: CDR1 MGHRA, CDR2 YSYEKL. The CDR3 length is 15 residues.

The chain links TRBV11-2 to TRBJ2-7; TRBD1 matches 7 bases. Germline CDR1 SGHAT, CDR2 FQNNGV. The ends lost 5 bases at V and 0 bases at J; junction bases unmatched: 10. The CDR3 extends over 16 amino acids. The CDR3 sequence: CASSPSVTGVSYEQYF. The CDR3 DNA reads as TGTGCCAGCAGCCCCTCGGTCACAGGGGTCTCCTACGAGCAGTACTTC.

This clonotype was seen ten or more times. The chain couples TRBV7-2 to TRBJ2-7, with TRBD2 matching over 12 bases. Germline V gene data show CDR1 as SGHTA and CDR2 as FQGNSA. This CDR3 is 17 amino acids long. The J segment lost 3 bases and the V segment lost 5 bases, leaving 11 bases of the junction unmatched. The CDR3 here is CASSLRLAGEVFYEQYF. CDR3 nucleotides: TGTGCCAGCAGCCTCAGACTAGCGGGAGAAGTTTTCTACGAGCAGTACTTC.

This clonotype was found many times. The chain has TRBV19 and TRBJ2-2; 9 nucleotides align to TRBD1. With V trimmed by 10 bases and J by 4 bases, 4 bases remained unmatched. The CDR3 contains 13 residues. Germline V gene lookup returns CDR1 LNHDA and CDR2 SQIVND (reference sequence). This CDR3 is CAIGTGSTGELFF. CDR3 sequence (DNA): TGTGCCATCGGGACAGGGTCCACCGGGGAGCTGTTTTTT. The full variable domain, completed using reference TRBV19 and TRBJ2-2, is DGGITQSPKYLFRKEGQNVTLSCEQNLNHDAMYWYRQDPGQGLRLIYYSQIVNDFQKGDIAEGYSVSREKKESFPLTVTSAQKNPTAFYLCAIGTGSTGELFFGEGSRLTVL.

This clonotype showed up just a few times. The genes are TRBV27 and TRBJ2-6; D is possibly TRBD2 (5 bases). The CDR3 loop spans 12 amino acids. Germline CDR1 MNHEY, CDR2 SMNVEV (reference sequence). Trimming stripped 5 bases from V and 9 bases from J, with 8 bases between. CDR3 coding DNA: TGTGCCAGCAGTCCCGCGGGCAACGTCCTGACTTTC. Translation: CASSPAGNVLTF.

This clonotype was detected ten times or more. V usage is TRBV5-1 and J usage is TRBJ1-1, with D perhaps matching TRBD1 (5 bases). In germline, CDR1 is SGHRS, CDR2 YFSETQ. V shed 3 bases and J shed 2 bases, with 11 bases lying between them. The CDR3 has 14 residues. The CDR3 sequence: CASSSQGSNTEAFF. The DNA of the CDR3 is TGCGCCAGCAGCTCGCAGGGTAGCAACACTGAAGCTTTCTTT. The entire variable domain, with the rest obtained from reference TRBV5-1 and TRBJ1-1, is as follows: KAGVTQTPRYLIKTRGQQVTLSCSPISGHRSVSWYQQTPGQGLQFLFEYFSETQRNKGNFPGRFSGRQFSNSRSEMNVSTLELGDSALYLCASSSQGSNTEAFFGQGTRLTVV.

This clonotype was seen more than once but under ten times. V and J are TRBV13 and TRBJ1-6; 9 bases agree with TRBD1. The trim removed 4 bases at V and 6 bases at J, leaving 7 bases unmatched. Germline V CDR1 and CDR2: PRHDT, FYEKMQ (reference sequence). The CDR3 loop spans 16 amino acids. CDR3 in DNA: TGTGCCAGCAGCTCCACCTGGGGACAGGGTAATTCACCCCTCCACTTT. This sequence encodes CASSSTWGQGNSPLHF. Full variable domain (outside the CDR3, taken from reference TRBV13 and TRBJ1-6): AAGVIQSPRHLIKEKRETATLKCYPIPRHDTVYWYQQGPGQDPQFLISFYEKMQSDKGSIPDRFSAQQFSDYHSELNMSSLELGDSALYFCASSSTWGQGNSPLHFGNGTRLTVT.

About this clonotype: A much larger clone sits a single nucleotide away, making a read error possible. The chain recombines TRBV30 with TRBJ2-5; 10 nucleotides agree with TRBD1. The germline gives CDR1 GTSNPN, CDR2 SVGIG (reference sequence). This CDR3 comprises 15 residues. The CDR3 reads CGARTGGLSEETQYF. The CDR3 nucleotides are TGTGGAGCCAGGACAGGGGGTCTAAGTGAAGAGACCCAGTACTTC.

At least ten counts were recorded for this clonotype. The gene calls are TRBV2 and TRBJ1-6, with D maybe TRBD1 (6 bases). V lost 5 bases and J lost 7, with 21 bases in between. The CDR3 sequence is 17 residues long. Germline lookup yields CDR1 SNHLY and CDR2 FYNNEI. The CDR3 loop reads CASSPRLGGQANSPLHF. CDR3 coding DNA: TGTGCCAGCAGTCCTCGCCTAGGGGGGCAGGCGAATTCACCCCTCCACTTT.

This clonotype has just a few counts. J is TRBJ2-7 and V is TRBV4-1; 12 positions match TRBD2. Per the germline V gene, CDR1 is MGHRA and CDR2 is YSYEKL. The CDR3 loop spans 16 amino acids. The V gene end was trimmed by 3 bases and the J gene end by 4 bases; junction bases not matched to a gene: 7. The CDR3 DNA is TGCGCCAGCAGCCACCGACTAGCGGGAGATGGTTACGAGCAGTACTTC. This codes for CASSHRLAGDGYEQYF.

This clonotype was counted only a few times. The chain is built from TRBV6-6 and TRBJ1-2, with 7 nucleotides matching TRBD1. The V gene's germline CDR1 is MNHNY and CDR2 SVGAGI (reference sequence). The V and J ends lost 0 bases and 5 bases, in that order; junction bases with no gene match: 9. There are 16 residues in the CDR3. CDR3 sequence: CASSYSNLGTEYGYTF. In DNA form, the CDR3 reads TGTGCCAGCAGTTACTCGAATCTAGGGACAGAGTATGGCTACACCTTC.

Written as DNA, the CDR3 is TGTGCCAGCACCCCCGGACTAGCGAATGCCTACGAGCAGTACTTC. Translation: CASTPGLANAYEQYF. This chain connects TRBV7-6 to TRBJ2-7, with TRBD2 identical over 9 bases. V shed 7 bases and J 2 bases; nucleotides not matched to a gene: 9. The length of the CDR3 is 15 residues. Germline-derived CDR1 and CDR2 are SGHVS and FNYEAQ.

The rearrangement links TRBV10-2 to TRBJ2-1, with TRBD2 identical over 13 bases. CDR1 and CDR2 (germline): WSHSY, SAAADI. The trim removed 4 bases at V and 8 bases at J, leaving 8 bases unmatched. This CDR3 has 16 residues. CDR3: CASSGRGLAGQYEQFF. In DNA form, the CDR3 reads TGCGCCAGCAGTGGGCGGGGACTAGCGGGACAGTATGAGCAGTTCTTC.

In its sample, this clonotype was seen a few times. The chain joins TRBV29-1 to TRBJ2-1, with TRBD1 matching over 8 bases. V was pared by 6 bases and J by 10 bases, with 2 bases of the junction left unmatched. The CDR3 is made up of 10 amino acids. Germline CDR1 reads SQVTM; CDR2 reads ANQGSEA. CDR3 sequence: CSVWTGEQFF. The CDR3 coding sequence is TGCAGCGTATGGACAGGGGAGCAGTTCTTC.

This clonotype was detected a few times. The genes are TRBV7-2 and TRBJ1-5; D ambiguous. The CDR3 contains 13 residues. Per germline, CDR1 SGHTA and CDR2 FQGNSA. Deletions cut 5 bases from V and 6 bases from J, with 11 bases between. The CDR3 DNA reads TGTGCCAGCAGCCCCCGAGAGGGTCAGCCCCAGCATTTT. Translating it yields CASSPREGQPQHF.